The rows below give T cell receptor beta chains drawn from one sample of a study of glioma-infiltrating T cells after dendritic cell vaccination. The table came from immunoSEQ multiplex PCR; TCRdb's copy has only in-frame clones and leaves some out. The repertoire holds 80,000 to 100,000 clones, with around three quarters as singletons. This specimen consisted of blood, obtained before dendritic cell vaccination. The receptors originated from a human donor with glioblastoma. CDR3s include the opening cysteine and the closing phenylalanine or tryptophan. Each record gives: CDR3 protein, CDR3 DNA, clone size, V gene, D gene, J gene. A D gene is named only where the DNA matches it firmly. Clone size is shown for a subset of rows, as once, few, many or a class of expanded clone.

CDR3 protein: CARGTGGLSRQETQYF
CDR3 DNA: TGTGCCAGGGGGACAGGGGGCCTCAGTCGACAAGAGACCCAGTACTTC
clone size: .
V gene: TRBV2
D gene: TRBD1
J gene: TRBJ2-5

CDR3 protein: CASSELGTGNTGELFF
CDR3 DNA: TGTGCCAGCAGTGAACTGGGGACTGGGAACACCGGGGAGCTGTTTTTT
clone size: .
V gene: TRBV2
D gene: .
J gene: TRBJ2-2

CDR3 protein: CASSSQAVRDTQYF
CDR3 DNA: TGTGCCAGCAGTTCCCAAGCGGTTCGGGATACGCAGTATTTT
clone size: .
V gene: TRBV28
D gene: .
J gene: TRBJ2-3

CDR3 protein: CASSAGRQLSEQYF
CDR3 DNA: TGTGCCAGCAGCGCAGGAAGACAGCTATCCGAGCAGTACTTC
clone size: once
V gene: TRBV9
D gene: .
J gene: TRBJ2-7

CDR3 protein: CASSPSGGVSYEQYF
CDR3 DNA: TGTGCCAGCTCACCGAGCGGGGGGGTATCCTACGAGCAGTACTTC
clone size: .
V gene: TRBV18
D gene: TRBD2
J gene: TRBJ2-7

CDR3 protein: CASRVRSGSNTEAFF
CDR3 DNA: TGCGCCAGCAGAGTTCGTTCAGGGTCGAACACTGAAGCTTTCTTT
clone size: .
V gene: TRBV5-1
D gene: .
J gene: TRBJ1-1

CDR3 protein: CARSFRAGLVRDEQFF
CDR3 DNA: TGTGCCAGAAGCTTCCGTGCCGGACTAGTTAGAGATGAGCAGTTCTTC
clone size: .
V gene: TRBV5-3
D gene: TRBD2
J gene: TRBJ2-1

CDR3 protein: CASSLARHLFEQYF
CDR3 DNA: TGTGCCAGCAGCTTAGCGAGACACCTTTTCGAGCAGTACTTC
clone size: .
V gene: TRBV7-2
D gene: .
J gene: TRBJ2-7

CDR3 protein: CASSLGPRDRGRWTGELFF
CDR3 DNA: TGCGCCAGCAGCTTGGGCCCCCGGGACAGGGGGCGTTGGACCGGGGAGCTGTTTTTT
clone size: few
V gene: TRBV5-1
D gene: TRBD1
J gene: TRBJ2-2

CDR3 protein: CASSLLADNEQFF
CDR3 DNA: TGCGCCAGCAGCTTGCTAGCGGACAATGAGCAGTTCTTC
clone size: .
V gene: TRBV5-1
D gene: TRBD2
J gene: TRBJ2-1

CDR3 protein: CASSLNPGEETQYF
CDR3 DNA: TGTGCCAGCAGCTTAAATCCGGGGGAAGAGACCCAGTACTTC
clone size: .
V gene: TRBV11-2
D gene: .
J gene: TRBJ2-5

CDR3 protein: CASSISMRQGLGMNTEAFF
CDR3 DNA: TGTGCCAGTAGTATTTCAATGCGACAGGGGCTAGGGATGAACACTGAAGCTTTCTTT
clone size: .
V gene: TRBV19
D gene: TRBD1
J gene: TRBJ1-1

CDR3 protein: CAIRDRGSNYGYTF
CDR3 DNA: TGTGCCATCAGAGACAGGGGAAGTAACTATGGCTACACCTTC
clone size: .
V gene: TRBV10-3
D gene: TRBD1
J gene: TRBJ1-2

CDR3 protein: CASSASPQDQPQHF
CDR3 DNA: TGTGCCAGCAGCGCCAGCCCCCAGGATCAGCCCCAGCATTTT
clone size: .
V gene: TRBV7-6
D gene: .
J gene: TRBJ1-5

CDR3 protein: CASSYDRNNYGYTF
CDR3 DNA: TGTGCCAGCAGTTACGACAGAAATAACTATGGCTACACCTTC
clone size: .
V gene: TRBV6-5
D gene: .
J gene: TRBJ1-2

CDR3 protein: CASSVSKGGSNQPQHF
CDR3 DNA: TGTGCCAGCAGCGTGAGCAAGGGGGGGAGTAATCAGCCCCAGCATTTT
clone size: .
V gene: TRBV7-3
D gene: .
J gene: TRBJ1-5